Listed below are T cell receptor beta chains from one sample, sequenced in a study of regulatory T cells in long-lasting Graves disease. TCRdb used MiXCR to reprocess the multiplex PCR reads, holding one entry per CDR3 protein. The sample has about 220,000 distinct CDR3 sequences; roughly 19% are singletons. The data also belong to a second study, concerning T cells in Graves' hyperthyroidism and ophthalmopathy.

The source material was peripheral blood mononuclear cells (PBMCs), sampled at new diagnosis, from a patient treated with antithyroid drugs. Receptor source: a woman under 40 with Graves disease. Each CDR3 is given with its conserved first and last residue. The D gene is left open where the match is weak. Size is omitted from some rows. Given values are once, few, many or a class for expanded clones.

clone size: -; V gene: TRBV6-1; D gene: -; J gene: TRBJ2-1; CDR3 protein: CASGLSWSSYNEQFF; CDR3 DNA: TGTGCCAGCGGGTTAAGCTGGAGCTCCTACAATGAGCAGTTCTTC
clone size: many; V gene: TRBV30; D gene: -; J gene: TRBJ2-1; CDR3 protein: CAWKRGDNEQFF; CDR3 DNA: TGTGCCTGGAAACGGGGCGACAATGAGCAGTTCTTC
clone size: many; V gene: TRBV12-3/TRBV12-4; D gene: TRBD1; J gene: TRBJ2-5; CDR3 protein: CASSLWQGAQETQYF; CDR3 DNA: TGTGCCAGCAGTTTATGGCAGGGGGCCCAAGAGACCCAGTACTTC
clone size: -; V gene: TRBV18; D gene: TRBD2; J gene: TRBJ2-6; CDR3 protein: CASSPARAGAPTSSGANVLTF; CDR3 DNA: TGTGCCAGCTCACCAGCCCGAGCGGGAGCCCCAACGAGCTCTGGGGCCAACGTCCTGACTTTC
clone size: -; V gene: TRBV11-3; D gene: -; J gene: TRBJ1-5; CDR3 protein: CASSLGGSNRPQHF; CDR3 DNA: TGTGCCAGCAGCTTAGGGGGGAGCAATCGGCCCCAGCATTTT
clone size: many; V gene: TRBV28; D gene: TRBD2; J gene: TRBJ2-7; CDR3 protein: CASSSPGLAIYEQYF; CDR3 DNA: TGTGCCAGCAGTTCACCGGGACTAGCCATCTACGAGCAGTACTTC
clone size: few; V gene: TRBV14; D gene: TRBD2; J gene: TRBJ2-3; CDR3 protein: CASSQGEGDTQYF; CDR3 DNA: TGTGCCAGCAGCCAAGGGGAGGGAGATACGCAGTATTTT
clone size: few; V gene: TRBV30; D gene: TRBD2; J gene: TRBJ2-3; CDR3 protein: CAWSTARTSGSTDTQYF; CDR3 DNA: TGTGCCTGGAGTACCGCCCGGACTAGCGGATCCACAGATACGCAGTATTTT
clone size: many; V gene: TRBV6-1; D gene: TRBD2; J gene: TRBJ2-3; CDR3 protein: CASSPRWGGGYTDTQYF; CDR3 DNA: TGTGCCAGCAGTCCGCGCTGGGGGGGAGGGTACACAGATACGCAGTATTTT
clone size: few; V gene: TRBV27; D gene: -; J gene: TRBJ2-7; CDR3 protein: CASSLYGSPLYEQYF; CDR3 DNA: TGTGCCAGCAGTTTATACGGGAGCCCCCTCTACGAGCAGTACTTC
clone size: few; V gene: TRBV9; D gene: TRBD2; J gene: TRBJ2-1; CDR3 protein: CASSVVGLAGDEQFF; CDR3 DNA: TGTGCCAGCAGCGTAGTCGGACTAGCGGGAGATGAGCAGTTCTTC
clone size: many; V gene: TRBV6-1; D gene: TRBD2; J gene: TRBJ2-7; CDR3 protein: CASSPRGGLASYEQYF; CDR3 DNA: TGTGCCAGCAGTCCACGTGGGGGACTAGCCTCCTACGAGCAGTACTTC
clone size: many; V gene: TRBV18; D gene: -; J gene: TRBJ1-1; CDR3 protein: CASSSRATEAFF; CDR3 DNA: TGTGCCAGCTCATCCAGGGCCACTGAAGCTTTCTTT
clone size: few; V gene: TRBV27; D gene: -; J gene: TRBJ2-7; CDR3 protein: CASSLSVGSGYEQYF; CDR3 DNA: TGTGCCAGCAGTTTGAGTGTGGGGTCTGGGTACGAGCAGTACTTC
clone size: many; V gene: TRBV7-2; D gene: -; J gene: TRBJ1-6; CDR3 protein: CASSLSQGSYNSPLHF; CDR3 DNA: TGTGCCAGCAGCTTAAGCCAGGGCTCCTATAATTCACCCCTCCACTTT
clone size: many; V gene: TRBV5-1; D gene: TRBD1; J gene: TRBJ1-2; CDR3 protein: CASSLGGWTGTNYGYTF; CDR3 DNA: TGCGCCAGCAGCTTGGGGGGTTGGACAGGGACAAACTATGGCTACACCTTC
clone size: many; V gene: TRBV6-5; D gene: -; J gene: TRBJ1-1; CDR3 protein: CASSYSGVTEAFF; CDR3 DNA: TGTGCCAGCAGTTACTCAGGGGTCACTGAAGCTTTCTTT
clone size: many; V gene: TRBV20-1; D gene: TRBD2; J gene: TRBJ2-5; CDR3 protein: CSARAGGPVETQYF; CDR3 DNA: TGCAGTGCTAGAGCGGGGGGGCCTGTAGAGACCCAGTACTTC
clone size: many; V gene: TRBV6-1; D gene: -; J gene: TRBJ1-1; CDR3 protein: CASRAGGSTEAFF; CDR3 DNA: TGTGCCAGCCGGGCGGGGGGAAGCACTGAAGCTTTCTTT
clone size: many; V gene: TRBV6-2/TRBV6-3; D gene: TRBD2; J gene: TRBJ2-3; CDR3 protein: CASSLKAGGSRDTQYF; CDR3 DNA: TGTGCCAGCAGTCTAAAAGCGGGAGGGTCCAGAGATACGCAGTATTTT
clone size: -; V gene: TRBV28; D gene: -; J gene: TRBJ1-5; CDR3 protein: CASSKGLNQPQHF; CDR3 DNA: TGTGCCAGCAGTAAGGGGCTGAATCAGCCCCAGCATTTT
clone size: many; V gene: TRBV2; D gene: TRBD1; J gene: TRBJ2-5; CDR3 protein: CASTGTGGAETQYF; CDR3 DNA: TGTGCCAGCACCGGGACAGGAGGGGCAGAGACCCAGTACTTC
clone size: once; V gene: TRBV19; D gene: TRBD2; J gene: TRBJ2-3; CDR3 protein: CASSIVSGSTDTQYF; CDR3 DNA: TGTGCCAGTAGTATAGTCAGCGGGAGTACAGATACGCAGTATTTT
clone size: many; V gene: TRBV12-3/TRBV12-4; D gene: -; J gene: TRBJ1-1; CDR3 protein: CASSLFSGVEAFF; CDR3 DNA: TGTGCCAGCAGTTTATTTTCCGGGGTCGAAGCTTTCTTT
clone size: few; V gene: TRBV28; D gene: -; J gene: TRBJ1-4; CDR3 protein: CASSSSLEKLFF; CDR3 DNA: TGTGCCAGCAGTTCATCACTTGAAAAACTGTTTTTT
clone size: many; V gene: TRBV4-2; D gene: -; J gene: TRBJ1-2; CDR3 protein: CASSQDSRFNGYTF; CDR3 DNA: TGTGCCAGCAGCCAAGATTCCAGGTTTAATGGCTACACCTTC
clone size: many; V gene: TRBV30; D gene: -; J gene: TRBJ1-3; CDR3 protein: CAWSFSDRNTIYF; CDR3 DNA: TGTGCCTGGAGTTTTTCGGATAGAAACACCATATATTTT